The 18 T cell receptor beta chains given below trace back to one sample, sequenced in a study of cytomegalovirus exposure and HLA in healthy donors. The PCR ran on 60 Vbeta and 13 Jbeta primers. The repertoire was sequenced with immunoSEQ multiplex PCR; TCRdb's copy has only in-frame clones and lacks some. The table has about 120,000 clones, approximately 81% seen once. The sample comprised PBMCs. These receptors all come from a middle-aged woman in good health and CMV-seronegative.

V and J are TRBV30 and TRBJ1-5; TRBD1 agrees at 10 bases. Germline V lookup: CDR1 GTSNPN, CDR2 SVGIG (reference sequence). The CDR3 has 17 residues. Trimming took 1 base from V and 5 from J; bases not matched to a gene: 11. The CDR3 DNA sequence: TGTGCCTGGAGTGATGGACAGGGGGTCCCCAATGATCAGCCCCAGCATTTT. Residues: CAWSDGQGVPNDQPQHF. The whole variable domain, remainder taken from reference TRBV30 and TRBJ1-5, is SQTIHQWPATLVQPVGSPLSLECTVEGTSNPNLYWYRQAAGRGLQLLFYSVGIGQISSEVPQNLSASRPQDRQFILSSKKLLLSDSGFYLCAWSDGQGVPNDQPQHFGDGTRLSIL.

V is TRBV2 and J is TRBJ2-1, with TRBD2 identical over 11 bases. The CDR3 runs 16 residues. Germline V lookup: CDR1 SNHLY, CDR2 FYNNEI. Trimming took 5 bases from V and 0 from J; bases not matched to a gene: 3. The CDR3 spells CASSPSGGISYNEQFF. In nucleotides, the CDR3 is TGTGCCAGCAGTCCTAGCGGGGGGATCTCCTACAATGAGCAGTTCTTC.

V usage is TRBV7-3 and J usage is TRBJ2-5; 8 nucleotides agree with TRBD2. The germline V gene encodes CDR1 SGHTA and CDR2 FQGTGA. V dropped 0 bases and J dropped 4; count of bases not matched to a gene: 4. The CDR3 has 15 residues. CDR3 amino acids: CASSLTGGARETQYF. The CDR3 region has the DNA TGTGCCAGCAGCTTAACCGGGGGGGCTCGAGAGACCCAGTACTTC. Full variable domain (missing parts from reference TRBV7-3 and TRBJ2-5): GAGVSQTPSNKVTEKGKYVELRCDPISGHTALYWYRQSLGQGPEFLIYFQGTGAADDSGLPNDRFFAVRPEGSVSTLKIQRTERGDSAVYLCASSLTGGARETQYFGPGTRLLVL.

CDR3 coding DNA: TGTGCCAGCAGCACGTACGACAGCGATAACTATGGCTACACCTTC. Residues: CASSTYDSDNYGYTF. This rearrangement joins TRBV11-2 to TRBJ1-2, with D perhaps matching TRBD1 (5 bases). Germline assignment: CDR1 SGHAT and CDR2 FQNNGV. CDR3 length equals 15 residues. The V and J ends lost 5 bases and 1 base respectively, with 14 bases between them. The variable domain in full, with the rest retrieved from reference TRBV11-2 and TRBJ1-2, is EAGVAQSPRYKIIEKRQSVAFWCNPISGHATLYWYQQILGQGPKLLIQFQNNGVVDDSQLPKDRFSAERLKGVDSTLKIQPAKLEDSAVYLCASSTYDSDNYGYTFGSGTRLTVV.

The chain carries TRBV7-3 and TRBJ2-3, with 8 positions matching TRBD1. Germline V lookup: CDR1 SGHTA, CDR2 FQGTGA. Trimming cost V 5 bases and J 6 bases; bases outside gene matches: 10. The CDR3 consists of 15 residues. This chain's CDR3 is CASSLRQGAVDTQYF. CDR3 nucleotide sequence: TGTGCCAGCAGCCTCCGGCAGGGGGCGGTGGATACGCAGTATTTT.

The chain couples TRBV28 to TRBJ1-4, with 10 bases identical to TRBD1. Germline V gene sequence: CDR1 MDHEN, CDR2 SYDVKM. Trimming cost V 6 bases and J 3 bases; bases outside gene matches: 10. The CDR3 contains 17 residues. Here the CDR3 DNA reads TGTGCCAGCAGCCTCGACAGGGGGCGGAGGCCTAATGAAAAACTGTTTTTT. This translates into CASSLDRGRRPNEKLFF.

This clone was counted only a few times. The chain employs TRBV7-9 and TRBJ1-5; weak D call: TRBD1 (5 bases). CDR1 is SEHNR, CDR2 FQNEAQ, per germline (reference sequence). V was shortened by 4 bases and J by 5 bases, with 15 bases between the two germline ends. The CDR3 contains 15 residues. In DNA form, the CDR3 reads TGTGCCAGCAGCTCCGCGGACAAGGCCCATCAGCCCCAGCATTTT. Translation gives CASSSADKAHQPQHF.

The genes are TRBV9 and TRBJ1-2; 9 bases are shared with TRBD1. CDR3 length equals 17 residues. V dropped 2 bases and J dropped 0; count of bases not matched to a gene: 8. The germline CDR1 and CDR2 sequences are SGDLS and YYNGEE. CDR3 bases: TGTGCCAGCAGCGTCCGGGACAGGGTCGGGACTAACTATGGCTACACCTTC. Translation gives CASSVRDRVGTNYGYTF.

The chain combines TRBV28 with TRBJ2-1, with D maybe TRBD2 (5 bases). With 5 bases removed from V and 2 bases from J, the gap between germline ends came to 19 bases. The germline V gene encodes CDR1 MDHEN and CDR2 SYDVKM. The CDR3 totals 17 residues. The CDR3 DNA sequence: TGTGCCAGCAGTCCACCGAGGGAGCGAAAACCCTACAATGAGCAGTTCTTC. Translated, it gives CASSPPRERKPYNEQFF.

The chain uses TRBV11-3 and TRBJ2-1; 8 bases are shared with TRBD2. The germline CDR1 and CDR2 sequences are SGHNT and YENEEA. The CDR3 covers 15 residues. The V and J ends lost 3 bases and 1 base, in that order; junction bases with no gene match: 2. CDR3 sequence: CASSFSGDSYNEQFF. The CDR3 coding sequence is TGTGCCAGCAGCTTTAGCGGGGATTCCTACAATGAGCAGTTCTTC.

The chain links TRBV18 to TRBJ1-5, with 7 bases fitting TRBD1. CDR3 size: 13 residues. CDR1 KGHSH and CDR2 LQKENI come from the germline V gene. Trimming at V came to 3 bases and at J to 7 bases, leaving 3 bases not matched to a gene. The CDR3 sequence is CASSPTGWQPQHF. CDR3 in DNA: TGTGCCAGCTCACCGACAGGGTGGCAGCCCCAGCATTTT.

This clone was observed once. V gene TRBV2 combines with J gene TRBJ1-2; TRBD1 might be the D (5 bases). Germline V gene data show CDR1 as SNHLY and CDR2 as FYNNEI. The length of the CDR3 is 15 residues. V was cut by 5 bases and J by 5 bases, with 18 bases left in between. The CDR3 reads CASSHADGGVYGYTF. As DNA, the CDR3 is TGTGCCAGCAGTCACGCTGACGGAGGGGTTTATGGCTACACCTTC.

The chain is built from TRBV7-6 and TRBJ2-5; the match to TRBD2 covers 9 bases. Germline V gives CDR1 SGHVS, CDR2 FNYEAQ. The CDR3 spans 16 residues. V trimming: 5 bases; J trimming: 4 bases; junction bases outside the gene matches: 11. In DNA form, the CDR3 reads TGTGCCAGCAGCAAAAACCAGCGGGGGGCGGTAGAGACCCAGTACTTC. Translating gives CASSKNQRGAVETQYF.

The chain joins TRBV5-1 to TRBJ2-3, with a weak D call TRBD1 (6 bases). The CDR3 loop spans 15 amino acids. The germline gives CDR1 SGHRS, CDR2 YFSETQ. The ends were cut back, 2 bases at V and 5 bases at J, with 15 bases in the middle. The CDR3 here is CASSLQGTNQDTQYF. The CDR3 DNA follows: TGCGCCAGCAGCTTACAGGGTACGAACCAAGATACGCAGTATTTT.

The rearrangement uses TRBV20-1 and TRBJ1-1; D gene ambiguous. This CDR3 has 11 residues. Germline V CDR1 and CDR2: DFQATT, SNEGSKA (reference sequence). V was pared by 3 bases and J by 3 bases, with 5 bases between. The CDR3 nucleotides read TGCAGTGCTAGCCCCGACACTGAAGCTTTCTTT. This sequence encodes CSASPDTEAFF.

This clone was recorded a few times. This chain joins TRBV7-9 and TRBJ1-2, with D uncertain. V was shortened by 1 base and J by 8 bases, with 8 bases between the two germline ends. The CDR3 is 12 amino acids. Germline CDR1 reads SEHNR; CDR2 reads FQNEAQ (reference sequence). The CDR3 coding sequence is TGTGCCAGCAGCTTAGGCAGAGGGGGCTACACCTTC. Residues: CASSLGRGGYTF.

In this sample, this clone turned up a few times. The chain joins TRBV18 to TRBJ2-5; 7 positions agree with TRBD1. Per the germline V gene, CDR1 is KGHSH and CDR2 is LQKENI. There are 16 residues in the CDR3. V gave up 2 bases and J gave up 1 base; unmatched junction bases: 7. CDR3 loop: CASSPSKTGFQETQYF. DNA of the CDR3: TGTGCCAGCTCACCAAGCAAGACAGGGTTCCAAGAGACCCAGTACTTC.

The V and J genes are TRBV4-1 and TRBJ2-7; 13 positions agree with TRBD2. CDR1 and CDR2 (germline): MGHRA, YSYEKL. The CDR3 is 16 amino acids. The V segment lost 3 bases and the J segment 7 bases; nucleotides outside the gene matches: 9. The CDR3 region has the DNA TGCGCCAGCAGCCATGTACTAGCGGGGGGGCCGGGGGAGCAGTACTTC. This sequence encodes CASSHVLAGGPGEQYF.